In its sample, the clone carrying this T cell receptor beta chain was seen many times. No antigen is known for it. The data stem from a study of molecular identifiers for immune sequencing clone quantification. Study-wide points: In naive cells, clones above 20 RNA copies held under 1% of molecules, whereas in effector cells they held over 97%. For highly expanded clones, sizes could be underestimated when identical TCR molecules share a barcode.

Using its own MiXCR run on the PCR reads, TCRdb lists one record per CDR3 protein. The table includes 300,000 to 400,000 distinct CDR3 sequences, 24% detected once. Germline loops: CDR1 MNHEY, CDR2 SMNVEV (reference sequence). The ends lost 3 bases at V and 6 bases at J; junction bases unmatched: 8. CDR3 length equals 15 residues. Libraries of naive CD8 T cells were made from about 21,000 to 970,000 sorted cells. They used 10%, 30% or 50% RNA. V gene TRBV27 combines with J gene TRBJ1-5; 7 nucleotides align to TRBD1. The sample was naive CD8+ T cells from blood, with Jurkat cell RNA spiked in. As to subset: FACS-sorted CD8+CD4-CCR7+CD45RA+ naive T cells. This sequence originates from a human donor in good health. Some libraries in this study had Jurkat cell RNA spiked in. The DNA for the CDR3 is TGTGCCAGCAGTTTGGACGGGACAGTCGGTCAGCCCCAGCATTTT. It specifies CASSLDGTVGQPQHF.